A single sample gave rise to the 32 T cell receptor beta chains below, sequenced in a study of cytotoxic CD8 clonotypes in ibrutinib-treated CLL. The repertoire was sequenced with immunoSEQ multiplex PCR; TCRdb's copy has only in-frame clones and lacks some. Here the sample spans tens of thousands of clones, 56% being singletons. The input for sequencing was PBMCs, taken after 24 months of ibrutinib treatment. Receptors were obtained from a human donor with chronic lymphocytic leukemia.

This clone was seen ten or more times. This chain links TRBV2 with TRBJ2-3; a weak D match, TRBD2 (5 bases). V shed 7 bases and J shed 0 bases, with 11 bases lying between them. CDR3 length: 14 residues. Germline CDR1 and CDR2: SNHLY and FYNNEI. For the CDR3, the DNA is TGTGCCAGCAAGCGGAGAACTAGCACAGATACGCAGTATTTT. Its protein product is CASKRRTSTDTQYF.

This sequence joins TRBV5-6 and TRBJ2-7; the D gene is possibly TRBD2 (5 bases). The V gene lost 0 bases and the J gene lost 3 bases, with 7 bases spanning the gap. CDR3 length: 13 amino acids. Germline V CDR1 and CDR2: SGHDT, YYEEEE. CDR3 nucleotides: TGTGCCAGCAGCTTGGTAGGGAGCTACGAGCAGTACTTC. Translation: CASSLVGSYEQYF.

This clone was observed a handful of times. This chain connects TRBV5-4 to TRBJ2-5, with D maybe TRBD2 (5 bases). The germline V gene encodes CDR1 SGHNT and CDR2 YYREEE (reference sequence). Trimming cost V 4 bases and J 5 bases, with 21 bases left between them. The CDR3 length is 16 residues. In DNA, the CDR3 is TGTGCCAGCAGCGATAAAGCCCGCGGGCTTGGGGAGACCCAGTACTTC. Protein: CASSDKARGLGETQYF.

The J gene is TRBJ2-5, the V gene TRBV5-1, with D uncertain. The CDR3 consists of 15 residues. Trimming removed 0 bases from V and 1 base from J, with 10 bases in between. Germline V CDR1 and CDR2: SGHRS, YFSETQ. CDR3 sequence: CASSLAEAVQETQYF. The CDR3 region has the DNA TGCGCCAGCAGCTTGGCCGAGGCAGTCCAAGAGACCCAGTACTTC.

The chain couples TRBV30 to TRBJ2-7; D gene unclear. Germline V lookup: CDR1 GTSNPN, CDR2 SVGIG (reference sequence). The V end lost 1 base, the J end lost 4 bases, and 14 bases lay between the germline ends. CDR3 length: 14 residues. In DNA form, the CDR3 reads TGTGCCTGGAGTGGAGAGCCCCCGAGATACGAGCAGTACTTC. Translating it yields CAWSGEPPRYEQYF.

The rearrangement joins TRBV9 to TRBJ2-5; 7 bases are a match to TRBD2. The V segment lost 0 bases and the J segment 5 bases; nucleotides outside the gene matches: 10. From germline, CDR1 is SGDLS and CDR2 YYNGEE. This CDR3 region has 16 residues. CDR3 residues: CASSVGSGTKGETQYF. DNA for the CDR3: TGTGCCAGCAGCGTAGGATCCGGGACTAAAGGGGAGACCCAGTACTTC.

This clone was observed a handful of times. The J gene is TRBJ2-3, the V gene TRBV18, with TRBD2 matching over 9 bases. The CDR3 length is 16 residues. Germline CDR1 KGHSH, CDR2 LQKENI. V was clipped by 6 bases and J by 5 bases; unmatched bases: 12. The CDR3 DNA is TGTGCCAGCTCGCCTAGGGCGGGGGGGCAGGAAGATACGCAGTATTTT. It encodes CASSPRAGGQEDTQYF.

This clone was counted a few times. The chain uses TRBV4-1 and TRBJ2-1, with 9 nucleotides matching TRBD2. CDR1 is MGHRA, CDR2 YSYEKL, per germline. V shed 1 base and J 7 bases; nucleotides not matched to a gene: 8. CDR3 size: 16 residues. The CDR3 spells CASSQASAGGRNEQFF. CDR3 in DNA: TGCGCCAGCAGCCAAGCTAGCGCGGGAGGGAGGAATGAGCAGTTCTTC.

This chain links TRBV5-1 with TRBJ2-7; 8 positions match TRBD1. CDR1 is SGHRS, CDR2 YFSETQ, per germline. This CDR3 region has 13 residues. The junction had 4 bases not matched to a gene; V was cut back by 5 bases and J by 3 bases. CDR3 bases: TGCGCCAGCAGACAGGGGGAGGACTACGAGCAGTACGTC. Amino acids: CASRQGEDYEQYV.

The V call is TRBV11-2, the J call TRBJ2-1; 7 bases align to TRBD1. Germline values: CDR1 SGHAT, CDR2 FQNNGV. CDR3 length equals 13 residues. V lost 1 base to trimming and J lost 8 bases; unmatched junction nucleotides: 2. CDR3 residues: CASSLGQGDEQFF. CDR3 sequence (DNA): TGTGCCAGCAGCTTAGGACAGGGCGATGAGCAGTTCTTC.

This chain uses TRBV7-7 with TRBJ2-1, with D perhaps matching TRBD2 (5 bases). CDR1 is SSHAT and CDR2 is FNYEAQ in the germline V gene (reference sequence). V lost 5 bases and J lost 6, with 17 bases in between. There are 15 residues in the CDR3. The CDR3 region has the DNA TGTGCCAGCAGCCTATCACCGGGGTCCCTCAATGAGCAGTTCTTC. Its translation is CASSLSPGSLNEQFF.

A word on this clone: An end of the junction differs from the germline gene, which may be a read error. The chain is built from TRBV6-5 and TRBJ2-7; D is possibly TRBD2 (5 bases). The length of the CDR3 is 10 residues. CDR1 and CDR2 (germline): MNHEY, SVGAGI. CDR3 region: CASSDYQQYF. CDR3 sequence (DNA): TGTGCCAGCAGTGACTACCAGCAGTACTTC.

The chain has TRBV7-2 and TRBJ2-1; D not resolved. The CDR3 runs 11 residues. V was cut by 5 bases and J by 8 bases, with 7 bases left in between. Germline V CDR1 and CDR2: SGHTA, FQGNSA. CDR3 residues: CASSDRYEQFF. DNA for the CDR3: TGTGCCAGCAGCGACCGATATGAGCAGTTCTTC.

The chain has TRBV6-5 and TRBJ2-7, with D possibly being TRBD1 (6 bases). Germline lookup yields CDR1 MNHEY and CDR2 SVGAGI. V was clipped by 6 bases and J by 4 bases, with 13 bases between them. There are 13 residues in the CDR3. The CDR3 DNA reads TGTGCCAGCAGCCCCGGGACACATTACGAGCAGTACTTC. It encodes CASSPGTHYEQYF.

The rearrangement uses TRBV7-6 and TRBJ2-3; the match to TRBD2 covers 9 bases. The CDR3 extends over 16 amino acids. The junction had 6 bases not matched to a gene; V was cut back by 1 base and J by 4 bases. CDR1 and CDR2 from the germline V gene are SGHVS and FNYEAQ. CDR3 region: CASSLVGTSISDTQYF. The CDR3 nucleotides are TGTGCCAGCAGCTTAGTTGGGACTAGCATCTCAGATACGCAGTATTTT.

This chain connects TRBV7-9 to TRBJ2-5; 9 bases agree with TRBD1. With 5 bases clipped from V and 5 bases from J, the junction kept 12 bases outside the gene matches. The CDR3 covers 16 residues. In germline, CDR1 is SEHNR, CDR2 FQNEAQ (reference sequence). CDR3 nucleotides: TGTGCCAGCAGCCTATACCCGGGACAGGGTTTCGAGACCCAGTACTTC. Its protein is CASSLYPGQGFETQYF.

CDR3 sequence: CASSWGLRDKDNEQFF. Here the CDR3 DNA reads TGCGCCAGCAGTTGGGGGCTGCGGGATAAGGACAATGAGCAGTTCTTC. The rearrangement uses TRBV5-1 and TRBJ2-1; D possibly matches TRBD1 or TRBD2 (6 bases each). The germline V and J ends were trimmed by 5 bases and 5 bases, with 20 bases remaining between them. The CDR3 spans 16 residues. CDR1 SGHRS and CDR2 YFSETQ come from the germline V gene.

This clone was counted between two and nine times. This chain uses TRBV2 with TRBJ1-1; D unresolved. Germline V gene lookup returns CDR1 SNHLY and CDR2 FYNNEI. V was pared by 0 bases and J by 7 bases, with 3 bases between. The CDR3 has 11 residues. CDR3 bases: TGTGCCAGCAGTGAAGCGAGTGAAGCTTTCTTT. This gives the protein CASSEASEAFF.

The chain employs TRBV30 and TRBJ2-1; D is ambiguous. Trimming removed 5 bases at V and 0 bases at J, with 14 bases between. The V gene's germline CDR1 is GTSNPN and CDR2 SVGIG (reference sequence). CDR3 size: 15 residues. CDR3 in amino acids: CAWQYPWSSYNEQFF. The CDR3 nucleotides read TGTGCCTGGCAGTATCCTTGGAGCTCCTACAATGAGCAGTTCTTC.

The V gene is TRBV5-4, the J gene TRBJ2-7, with D maybe TRBD2 (5 bases). The V and J ends lost 2 bases and 5 bases respectively, with 11 bases between them. From germline, CDR1 is SGHNT and CDR2 YYREEE (reference sequence). The CDR3 loop spans 13 amino acids. CDR3 nucleotide sequence: TGTGCCAGCAGCTTCGCTAGCTTCCACGAGCAGTACTTC. Amino acid sequence: CASSFASFHEQYF. Full variable domain (missing parts from reference TRBV5-4 and TRBJ2-7): ETGVTQSPTHLIKTRGQQVTLRCSSQSGHNTVSWYQQALGQGPQFIFQYYREEENGRGNFPPRFSGLQFPNYSSELNVNALELDDSALYLCASSFASFHEQYFGPGTRLTVT.

The chain couples TRBV27 to TRBJ2-7; TRBD2 aligns across 9 bases. The V and J ends lost 2 bases and 4 bases, in that order; junction bases with no gene match: 9. The CDR3 is 16 amino acids. CDR1 and CDR2 from the germline V gene are MNHEY and SMNVEV (reference sequence). CDR3 in DNA: TGTGCCAGCAGTTTAGGCGGCGGGAGGGCCCGGTACGAGCAGTACTTC. Translated, it gives CASSLGGGRARYEQYF.

The chain couples TRBV14 to TRBJ1-1; 8 nucleotides line up with TRBD1. The CDR3 has 16 residues. Germline V gives CDR1 SGHDN, CDR2 FVKESK. The J segment lost 7 bases and the V segment lost 4 bases, leaving 14 bases of the junction unmatched. CDR3 region: CASSPRGPVPLFEAFF. In DNA, the CDR3 is TGTGCCAGCAGCCCCAGGGGGCCGGTGCCCTTATTTGAAGCTTTCTTT.

In its sample, this clone was seen a few times. V usage is TRBV2 and J usage is TRBJ2-6, with no clear D. This CDR3 comprises 13 residues. V was cut by 7 bases and J by 2 bases, with 6 bases left in between. The germline V gene encodes CDR1 SNHLY and CDR2 FYNNEI. The CDR3 sequence: CASTGTGANVLTF. The CDR3 DNA is TGTGCCAGCACCGGTACTGGGGCCAACGTCCTGACTTTC.

A note on this clone: The same CDR3 arises from other DNA sequences in this sample as well. In DNA, the CDR3 is TGTGCCAGCAGCTTGGCCCGAGAGACCCAGTACTTC. This gives the protein CASSLARETQYF. The chain uses TRBV5-4 and TRBJ2-5; D ambiguous. The CDR3 sequence is 12 residues long. Trimming removed 0 bases at V and 4 bases at J, with 4 bases between. Per the germline V gene, CDR1 is SGHNT and CDR2 is YYREEE (reference sequence).

This clone came up a few times. At one end the junction does not follow the germline gene, possibly because of a read error. J is TRBJ1-6 and V is TRBV7-6; weak D call: TRBD1 (6 bases). Germline V gene sequence: CDR1 SGHVS, CDR2 FNYEAQ. The CDR3 covers 13 residues. The CDR3 sequence is CAISSGANSPLHF. The CDR3 DNA reads TGTGCCATCAGCTCAGGGGCTAATTCACCCCTCCACTTT. Combining the CDR3 with reference TRBV7-6 and TRBJ1-6 gives the whole variable domain GAGVSQSPRYKVTKRGQDVALRCDPISGHVSLYWYRQALGQGPEFLTYFNYEAQQDKSGLPNDRFSAERPEGSISTLTIQRTEQRDSAMYRCAISSGANSPLHFGNGTRLTVT.

The chain couples TRBV5-1 to TRBJ1-1; 8 nucleotides agree with TRBD1. CDR3 size: 13 residues. From germline, CDR1 is SGHRS and CDR2 YFSETQ. Trimming cost V 3 bases and J 11 bases; bases outside gene matches: 9. The CDR3 spells CASSSLSGGSAFF. CDR3 bases: TGCGCCAGCAGCTCCCTGTCAGGGGGCTCTGCTTTCTTT.

The rearrangement uses TRBV7-6 and TRBJ2-5; D may be TRBD2 (6 bases). CDR1 and CDR2 (germline): SGHVS, FNYEAQ. The CDR3 spans 12 residues. V lost 5 bases to trimming and J lost 4 bases, with 8 bases between them. CDR3: CASSGAGETQYF. The CDR3, as DNA: TGTGCCAGCAGCGGAGCGGGAGAGACCCAGTACTTC.

Concerning this clone: One base away lies a much larger clone, so this may be a sequencing read error. Distinct nucleotide sequences in the sample also encode this CDR3. The rearrangement joins TRBV2 to TRBJ1-2; D is unresolved. V dropped 7 bases and J dropped 0 bases, with 12 bases sitting between them. Germline CDR1 is SNHLY and CDR2 is FYNNEI. This CDR3 comprises 14 residues. The CDR3 nucleotides read TGTGCCAGCAATCTTCGTCTAGCTAACTATGGCTACACCTTC. Translated: CASNLRLANYGYTF.

This clone was seen just once. The V and J genes are TRBV7-9 and TRBJ2-1, with D unclear. Germline loops: CDR1 SEHNR, CDR2 FQNEAQ (reference sequence). V lost 4 bases, J lost 6 bases, and 13 bases lay in between. The CDR3 has 14 amino acids. The CDR3 spells CASSYPQTLNEQFF. The CDR3 DNA follows: TGTGCCAGCAGCTACCCCCAGACTCTCAATGAGCAGTTCTTC.

The chain is built from TRBV7-8 and TRBJ2-3; D unresolved. Trimming stripped 2 bases from V and 2 bases from J, with 5 bases between. CDR3 size: 13 residues. Looked up from germline, CDR1 is SGHVS and CDR2 is FQNEAQ. The DNA of the CDR3 is TGTGCCAGCAGCTTATTGCCCACAGATACGCAGTATTTT. This sequence encodes CASSLLPTDTQYF.

The chain employs TRBV6-4 and TRBJ2-1; D gene uncertain. Trimming took 5 bases from V and 11 from J, leaving 13 bases between them. Germline lookup yields CDR1 MRHNA and CDR2 SNTAGT. The CDR3 contains 12 residues. The DNA for the CDR3 is TGTGCCAGCAGTCCTGGCCACGGAAAGCAGTTCTTC. Its protein product is CASSPGHGKQFF.

In this sample, this clone turned up once. CDR3 protein: CASSLERNGELFF. The DNA for the CDR3 is TGTGCCAGCAGCTTAGAGCGGAACGGGGAGCTGTTTTTT. J is TRBJ2-2 and V is TRBV11-3, with D unclear. Germline assignment: CDR1 SGHNT and CDR2 YENEEA. Trimming shortened V by 0 bases and J by 7 bases, and 6 bases separated the two germline ends. CDR3 length: 13 amino acids.